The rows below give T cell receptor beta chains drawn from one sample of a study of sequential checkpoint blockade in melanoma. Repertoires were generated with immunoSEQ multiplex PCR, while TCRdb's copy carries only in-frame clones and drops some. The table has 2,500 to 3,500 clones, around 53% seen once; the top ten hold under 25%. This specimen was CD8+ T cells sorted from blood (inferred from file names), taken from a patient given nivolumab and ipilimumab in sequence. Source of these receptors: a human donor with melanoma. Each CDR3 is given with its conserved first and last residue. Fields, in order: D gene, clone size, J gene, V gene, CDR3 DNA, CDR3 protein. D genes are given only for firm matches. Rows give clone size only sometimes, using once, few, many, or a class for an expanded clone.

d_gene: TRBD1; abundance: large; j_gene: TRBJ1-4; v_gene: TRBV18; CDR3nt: TGTGCCAGCTCACTCTACAGGGGGCGGGACGAAAAACTGTTTTTT; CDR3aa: CASSLYRGRDEKLFF
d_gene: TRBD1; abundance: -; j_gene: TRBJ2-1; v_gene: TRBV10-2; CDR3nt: TGCGCCAGCAGAGGGGACAGCCAATACAATGAGCAGTTCTTC; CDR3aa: CASRGDSQYNEQFF
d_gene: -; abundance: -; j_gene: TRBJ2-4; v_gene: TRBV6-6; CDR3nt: TGTGCCACCGAGGGAGCCAAAAACATTCAGTACTTC; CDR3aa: CATEGAKNIQYF
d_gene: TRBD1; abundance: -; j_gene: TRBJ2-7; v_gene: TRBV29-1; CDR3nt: TGCAGCGCCTTGGGACAGACCCCCCCTTACGAGCAGTACTTC; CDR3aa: CSALGQTPPYEQYF
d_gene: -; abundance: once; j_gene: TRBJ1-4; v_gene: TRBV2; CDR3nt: TGTGCCAGCAGTGATACCTGGGCACTAACTAATGAAAAACTGTTTTTT; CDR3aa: CASSDTWALTNEKLFF
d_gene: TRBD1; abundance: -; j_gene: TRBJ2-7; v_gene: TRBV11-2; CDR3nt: TGTGCCAGCAGCCTTGGACAGGGTACCTACGAGCAGTACTTC; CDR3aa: CASSLGQGTYEQYF
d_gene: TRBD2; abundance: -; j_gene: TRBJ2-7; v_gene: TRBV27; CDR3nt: TGTGCCAGCAGTTTTGGCGGGAGCTCCTACGAGCAGTACTTC; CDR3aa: CASSFGGSSYEQYF
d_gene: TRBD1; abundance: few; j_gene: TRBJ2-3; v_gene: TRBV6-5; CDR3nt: TGTGCCAGCACAGGGGGTCGCACAGATACGCAGTATTTT; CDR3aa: CASTGGRTDTQYF
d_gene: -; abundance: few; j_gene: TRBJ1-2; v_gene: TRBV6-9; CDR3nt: TGTGCCAGCGACCACGGGAGGGACTATGGCTACACCTTC; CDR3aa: CASDHGRDYGYTF
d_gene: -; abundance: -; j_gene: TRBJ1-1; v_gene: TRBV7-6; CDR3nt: TGTGCCAGCAGCTTGGGGGACATGAACACTGAAGCTTTCTTT; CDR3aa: CASSLGDMNTEAFF
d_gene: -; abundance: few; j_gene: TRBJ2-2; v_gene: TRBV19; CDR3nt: TGTGCCAGTAGTATAGATGTTGAGACAGGAAGTACCGGGGAGCTGTTTTTT; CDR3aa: CASSIDVETGSTGELFF
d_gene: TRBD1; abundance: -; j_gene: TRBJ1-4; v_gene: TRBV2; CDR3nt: TGTGCCAGCAGTCCCGACAGGGGAGGTCTGTTTTTT; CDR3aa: CASSPDRGGLFF
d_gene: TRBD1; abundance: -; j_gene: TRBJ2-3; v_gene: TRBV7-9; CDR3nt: TGTGCCAGCACCGGGACAGGGGAAGATACGCAGTATTTT; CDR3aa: CASTGTGEDTQYF
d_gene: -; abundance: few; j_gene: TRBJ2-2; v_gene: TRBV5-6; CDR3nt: TGTGCCAGCAGCTTGCAGAACACCGGGGAGCTGTTTTTT; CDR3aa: CASSLQNTGELFF
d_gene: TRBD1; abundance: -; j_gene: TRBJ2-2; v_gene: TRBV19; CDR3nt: TGTGCCAGTAGTACTCCGGGACAGGAGAACACCGGGGAGCTGTTTTTT; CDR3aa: CASSTPGQENTGELFF
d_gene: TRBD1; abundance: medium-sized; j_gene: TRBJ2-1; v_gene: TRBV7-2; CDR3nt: TGTGCCAGCAGCTTAAGCGGACAGGGTCTCTACAATGAGCAGTTCTTC; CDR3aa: CASSLSGQGLYNEQFF